This T cell receptor beta chain was observed in a study of blood T cell repertoires in COVID-19. Whole-study context: COVID-19 samples, acute and convalescent, were from the United States, Italy and Spain.

Measured with immunoSEQ multiplex PCR; TCRdb has only the in-frame clones, and not every one. The sample consists of a few hundred thousand clones, roughly 85% of them appearing once. The CDR3 runs 14 residues. V was trimmed by 4 bases and J by 0 bases, leaving 10 bases between them. Germline V lookup: CDR1 MNHEY, CDR2 SVGAGI. Symptom resolution, clearance, or two negative PCRs marked the recovered donors of Cohort 3. The sample taken for sequencing was PBMCs or T cells enriched from blood (not recorded which). The receptor was derived from a woman aged 25-40 years who had recovered from COVID-19. The V call is TRBV6-5, the J call TRBJ2-7, with a weak D call TRBD1 (6 bases). The DNA for the CDR3 is TGTGCCAGCAGTTTCAACAGGGACTCCTACGAGCAGTACTTC. It is translated as CASSFNRDSYEQYF.